The sequence of this T cell receptor (beta chain) was determined in a study of a mutant IDH1 vaccine in newly diagnosed glioma. As for the study in general: Treated patients, averaging 40.4 years, were roughly 60% male and around 40% female.

The method was immunoSEQ multiplex PCR; TCRdb's version includes in-frame clones alone and lacks a portion of them. The sample lists approximately 56,000 clones, roughly 75% occurring once. Time point of the sample: week 47, end of study. The content of each vaccine dose was 300 ug of mutant IDH1 20-mer peptide, and topical imiquimod accompanied it. With respect to this clone: As yet, its antigen is unknown.

The V end was cut by 7 bases, the J end by 4 bases, with 17 bases between. The CDR3 extends over 14 amino acids. Germline V gene data show CDR1 as GTSNPN and CDR2 as SVGIG (reference sequence). The chain has TRBV30 and TRBJ1-5; maybe TRBD1 (5 bases). The sequence was obtained from a man in his fifties or sixties with glioma. Sequenced here: PBMCs, sampled from a glioma patient whose treatment included an IDH1 peptide vaccine. In nucleotides, the CDR3 is TGTGCCTTTAATTTCGGACATGGGAATCAGCCCCAGCATTTT. This codes for CAFNFGHGNQPQHF.